This TCR beta chain appears in the sequencing data of a study of PD-L1 blockade in urothelial cancer. Study information: Dosed intravenously at 1,200 mg every 3 weeks, atezolizumab was initiated by patients at some point between 2012 and 2014. Males with bladder-origin urothelial cancer made up about 90% of the roughly 29 patients. After treatment start, blood was analyzed at 3 weeks (second dose) and at 6 weeks.

V lost 0 bases, J lost 0 bases, and 6 bases lay in between. This CDR3 is 15 amino acids long. Per germline, CDR1 MNHNS and CDR2 SASEGT. General study points: More expansion of tumor-associated blood clones, seen at 3 weeks, marked durable-benefit patients.

Details on this clone: What it binds is unknown.

Measured with immunoSEQ multiplex PCR; TCRdb has only the in-frame clones, and not every one. The profile shows tens of thousands of clones, 84% of them singletons. Time point described: pretreatment peripheral blood. V is TRBV6-1 and J is TRBJ2-1, with D unclear. This sequence originates from a man in his 60s with urothelial cancer. The sample in question was PBMCs, obtained around atezolizumab (anti-PD-L1) treatment. CDR3 DNA sequence: TGTGCCAGCAGTGAAGCATGGAGCTCCTACAATGAGCAGTTCTTC. Residues: CASSEAWSSYNEQFF.